The present T cell receptor beta chain was sequenced within a study of blood T cells in healthy people across ages. The CDR3 totals 13 residues. Germline values: CDR1 LGHNA, CDR2 YSLEER. The V gene lost 0 bases and the J gene lost 6 bases, with 6 bases spanning the gap. In its sample, this clonotype was seen a few times. Using a J-beta primer mix together with a sample-barcoded 5' primer, a second PCR was run for about 6 to 12 cycles. TCRdb independently ran MiXCR on the 5' RACE reads; one entry per CDR3 protein. Counted here are 850,000 to 1,100,000 distinct CDR3 sequences, more than 30% occurring once; the ten biggest clones make up roughly 14%.

The sequencing sample was made of blood. The sequence derives from a man younger than 30 in good health. J is TRBJ1-5 and V is TRBV4-3; D gene uncertain. The CDR3 loop is CASSQDFSQPQHF. For the CDR3, the DNA is TGCGCCAGCAGCCAAGATTTTAGTCAGCCCCAGCATTTT.